This entry concerns a single T cell receptor (beta chain). This sample stems from a study of blood T cell repertoires in COVID-19. Study context: Some COVID-19 samples were acute and others convalescent; all came from the United States, Italy and Spain. Nucleic acid was either cDNA or gDNA, and it came from T cells, B-cell-depleted T cells, or PBMCs.

Profiling relied on immunoSEQ multiplex PCR, and the TCRdb table lists in-frame clones only, not all of them. The repertoire holds around 63,000 clones, with less than 85% as singletons. This CDR3 is 14 amino acids long. Germline values: CDR1 SGHKS, CDR2 YYEKEE (reference sequence). V dropped 4 bases and J dropped 6; count of bases not matched to a gene: 2. The chain recombines TRBV5-5 with TRBJ2-3; TRBD2 matches at 13 bases. Sequencing used peripheral blood. This sequence was found in a woman aged 50 to 65 with active or convalescent COVID-19. Here the CDR3 reads CASSPTSGRDTQYF. CDR3 in DNA: TGTGCCAGCAGCCCGACTAGCGGGAGGGATACGCAGTATTTT.